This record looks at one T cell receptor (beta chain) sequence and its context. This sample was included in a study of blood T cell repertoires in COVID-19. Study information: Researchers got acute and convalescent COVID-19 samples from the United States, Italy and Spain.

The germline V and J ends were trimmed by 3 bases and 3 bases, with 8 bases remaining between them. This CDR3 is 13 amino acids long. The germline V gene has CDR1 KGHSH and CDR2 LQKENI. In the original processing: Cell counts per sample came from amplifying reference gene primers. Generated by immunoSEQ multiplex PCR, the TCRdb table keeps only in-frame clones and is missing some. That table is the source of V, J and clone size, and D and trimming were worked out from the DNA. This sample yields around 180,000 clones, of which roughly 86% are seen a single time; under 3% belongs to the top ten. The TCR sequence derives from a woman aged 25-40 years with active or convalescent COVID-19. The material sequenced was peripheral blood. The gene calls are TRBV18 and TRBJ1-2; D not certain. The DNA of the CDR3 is TGTGCCAGCTCACCGAGGCGGGACTATGGCTACACCTTC. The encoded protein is CASSPRRDYGYTF.